This TCR beta chain was recovered during a study of blood T cell repertoires in COVID-19. Study summary: The cDNA or gDNA used as material had been derived from T cells, B-cell-depleted T cells, or PBMCs.

The V and J ends lost 6 bases and 6 bases respectively, with 11 bases between them. The CDR3 has 13 residues. The assay was immunoSEQ multiplex PCR, and TCRdb's table has in-frame clones only and misses some. The profile shows approximately 52,000 clones, around nine tenths of them singletons. The V and J genes are TRBV12-3 or TRBV12-4 and TRBJ2-2, with D maybe TRBD1 (6 bases). The specimen was peripheral blood. This receptor was identified in a human donor with active COVID-19. The donor label of this sample is uncertain. The CDR3 region has the DNA TGTGCCAGCAGACCCAGGGGTTCCGGGGAGCTGTTTTTT. Encoded protein: CASRPRGSGELFF.